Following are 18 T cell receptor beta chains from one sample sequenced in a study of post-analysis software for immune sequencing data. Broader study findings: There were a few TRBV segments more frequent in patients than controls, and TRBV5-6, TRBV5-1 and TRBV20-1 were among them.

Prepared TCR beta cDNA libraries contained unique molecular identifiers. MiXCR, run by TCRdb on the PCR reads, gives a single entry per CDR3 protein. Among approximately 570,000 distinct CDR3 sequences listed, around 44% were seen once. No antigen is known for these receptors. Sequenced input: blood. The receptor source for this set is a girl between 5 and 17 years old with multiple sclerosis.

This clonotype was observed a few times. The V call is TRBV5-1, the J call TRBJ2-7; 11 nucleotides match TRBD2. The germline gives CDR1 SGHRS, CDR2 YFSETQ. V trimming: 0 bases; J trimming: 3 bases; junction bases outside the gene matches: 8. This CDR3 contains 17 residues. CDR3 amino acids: CASSLATGTSGVYEQYF. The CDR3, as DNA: TGCGCCAGCAGCTTGGCTACCGGGACTAGCGGAGTCTACGAGCAGTACTTC.

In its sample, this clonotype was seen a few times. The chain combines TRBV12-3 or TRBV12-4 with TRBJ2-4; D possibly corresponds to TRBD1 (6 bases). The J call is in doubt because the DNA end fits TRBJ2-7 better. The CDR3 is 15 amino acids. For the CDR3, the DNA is TGTGCCAGCAGCCATGCCGGGACACTTACCTACGAGCAGTACTTC. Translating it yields CASSHAGTLTYEQYF.

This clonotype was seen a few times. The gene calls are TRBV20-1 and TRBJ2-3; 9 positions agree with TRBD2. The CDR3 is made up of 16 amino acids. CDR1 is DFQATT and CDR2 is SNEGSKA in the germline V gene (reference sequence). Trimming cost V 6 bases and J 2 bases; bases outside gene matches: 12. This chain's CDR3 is CSAHLGGGATTDTQYF. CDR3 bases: TGCAGTGCCCATCTAGGCGGGGGGGCGACCACAGATACGCAGTATTTT.

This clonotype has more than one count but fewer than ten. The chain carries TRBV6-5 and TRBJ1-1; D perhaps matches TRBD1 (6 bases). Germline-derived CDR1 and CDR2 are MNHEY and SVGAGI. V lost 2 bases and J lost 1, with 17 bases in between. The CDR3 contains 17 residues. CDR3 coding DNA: TGTGCCAGCAGTTACCCCCCACCGGGACACTGGAACACTGAAGCTTTCTTT. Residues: CASSYPPPGHWNTEAFF.

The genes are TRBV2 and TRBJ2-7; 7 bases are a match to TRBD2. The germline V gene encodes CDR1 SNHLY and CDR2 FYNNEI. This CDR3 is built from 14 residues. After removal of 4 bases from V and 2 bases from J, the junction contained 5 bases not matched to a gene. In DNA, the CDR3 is TGTGCCAGCAGTGTGTCGGGAGGACCCTACGAGCAGTACTTC. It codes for CASSVSGGPYEQYF.

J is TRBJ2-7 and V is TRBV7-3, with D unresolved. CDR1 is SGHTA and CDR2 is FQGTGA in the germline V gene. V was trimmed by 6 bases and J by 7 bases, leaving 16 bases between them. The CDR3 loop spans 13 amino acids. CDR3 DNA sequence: TGTGCCAGCAGTTCAGGATTCTCAAGGGAGCAGTACTTC. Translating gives CASSSGFSREQYF.

The CDR3 region is CSARGASGRRYNEQFF. In nucleotides, the CDR3 is TGCAGTGCTAGAGGGGCTAGCGGGAGACGCTACAATGAGCAGTTCTTC. V is TRBV20-1 and J is TRBJ2-1; 10 nucleotides line up with TRBD2. This CDR3 spans 16 amino acids. Germline assignment: CDR1 DFQATT and CDR2 SNEGSKA (reference sequence). The V and J ends lost 1 base and 3 bases, in that order; junction bases with no gene match: 6.

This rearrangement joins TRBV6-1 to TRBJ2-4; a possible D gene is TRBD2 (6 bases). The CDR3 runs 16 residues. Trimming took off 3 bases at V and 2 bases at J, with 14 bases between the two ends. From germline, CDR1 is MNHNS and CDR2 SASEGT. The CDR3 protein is CASSDLGLGPKNIQYF. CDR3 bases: TGTGCCAGCAGTGACTTGGGACTTGGGCCCAAAAACATTCAGTACTTC.

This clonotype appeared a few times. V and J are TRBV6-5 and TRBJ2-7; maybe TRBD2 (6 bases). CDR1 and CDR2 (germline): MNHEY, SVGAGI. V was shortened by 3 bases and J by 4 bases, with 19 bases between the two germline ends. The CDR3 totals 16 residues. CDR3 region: CASSYSTGGVGYEQYF. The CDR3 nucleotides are TGTGCCAGCAGTTATAGTACAGGCGGGGTCGGATACGAGCAGTACTTC.

This CDR3 is CASSSLLAGGPETQYF. For the CDR3, the DNA is TGCGCCAGCAGCTCCCTACTAGCGGGGGGGCCGGAGACCCAGTACTTC. The chain carries TRBV5-1 and TRBJ2-5, with TRBD2 matching over 13 bases. Trimming at V came to 3 bases and at J to 5 bases, leaving 7 bases not matched to a gene. The length of the CDR3 is 16 residues. Germline values: CDR1 SGHRS, CDR2 YFSETQ.

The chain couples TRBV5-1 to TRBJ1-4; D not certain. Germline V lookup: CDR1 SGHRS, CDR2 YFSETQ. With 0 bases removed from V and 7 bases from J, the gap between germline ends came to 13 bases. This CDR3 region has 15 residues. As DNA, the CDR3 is TGCGCCAGCAGCTTGGGGGATCCCGGCGGTGAAAAACTGTTTTTT. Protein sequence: CASSLGDPGGEKLFF.

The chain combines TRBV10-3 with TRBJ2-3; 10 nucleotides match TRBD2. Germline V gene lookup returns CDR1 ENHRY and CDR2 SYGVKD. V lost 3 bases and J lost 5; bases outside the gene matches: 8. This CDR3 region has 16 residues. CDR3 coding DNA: TGTGCCATCAGTGATGGGCTAGCGGGAGACGGAGATACGCAGTATTTT. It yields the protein CAISDGLAGDGDTQYF.

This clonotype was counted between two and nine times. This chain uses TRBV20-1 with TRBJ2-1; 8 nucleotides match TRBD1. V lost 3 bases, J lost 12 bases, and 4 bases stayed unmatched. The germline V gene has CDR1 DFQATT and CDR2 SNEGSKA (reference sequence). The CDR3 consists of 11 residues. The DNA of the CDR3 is TGCAGTGCTAGGGACAGGGAAGCGCAGTTCTTC. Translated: CSARDREAQFF.

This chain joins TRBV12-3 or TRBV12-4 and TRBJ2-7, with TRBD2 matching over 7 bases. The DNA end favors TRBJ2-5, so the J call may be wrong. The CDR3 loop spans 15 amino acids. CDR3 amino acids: CASSLGGRASGTQYF. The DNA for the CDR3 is TGTGCCAGCAGTTTAGGCGGGAGAGCATCGGGGACCCAGTACTTC.

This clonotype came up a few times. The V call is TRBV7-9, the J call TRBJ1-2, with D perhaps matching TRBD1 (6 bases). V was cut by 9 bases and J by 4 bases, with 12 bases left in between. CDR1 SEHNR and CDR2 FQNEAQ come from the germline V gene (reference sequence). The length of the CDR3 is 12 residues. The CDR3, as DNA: TGTGCCAGTTCAGGGGAGGCCTATGGCTACACCTTC. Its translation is CASSGEAYGYTF.

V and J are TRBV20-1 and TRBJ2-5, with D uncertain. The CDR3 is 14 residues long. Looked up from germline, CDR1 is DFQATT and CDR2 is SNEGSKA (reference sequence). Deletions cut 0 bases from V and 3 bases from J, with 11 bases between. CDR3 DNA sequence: TGCAGTGCTAGAGAAGAGACCGTAAAAGAGACCCAGTACTTC. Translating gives CSAREETVKETQYF.

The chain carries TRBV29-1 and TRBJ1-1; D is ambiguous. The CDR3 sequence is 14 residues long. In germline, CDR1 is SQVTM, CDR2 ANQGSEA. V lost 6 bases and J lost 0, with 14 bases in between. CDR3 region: CSVDSGVMNTEAFF. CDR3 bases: TGCAGCGTCGACTCAGGAGTCATGAACACTGAAGCTTTCTTT.

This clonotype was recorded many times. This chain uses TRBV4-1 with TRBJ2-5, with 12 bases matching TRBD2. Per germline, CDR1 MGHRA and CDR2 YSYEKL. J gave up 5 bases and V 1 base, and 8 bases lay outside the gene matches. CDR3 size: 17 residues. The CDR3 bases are TGCGCCAGCAGCCAAGGGACTAGCGGGGAGTTCGGGGAGACCCAGTACTTC. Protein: CASSQGTSGEFGETQYF.